This passage covers 20 T cell receptor beta chains from one sample sequenced in a study of blood T cells in healthy people across ages. Primed by a sample-barcoded 5' primer and a J-beta primer mix, a second PCR proceeded for about 6 to 11 cycles. MiXCR, run by TCRdb on the 5' RACE reads, gives a single entry per CDR3 protein. The data hold roughly 1,500,000 distinct CDR3 sequences, with about 35% observed a single time. Sequenced input: blood. These receptors were collected from a woman aged 30 to 39 in good health.

This rearrangement joins TRBV5-1 to TRBJ2-7; D might be TRBD2 (5 bases). The germline V gene encodes CDR1 SGHRS and CDR2 YFSETQ. V was trimmed by 2 bases and J by 9 bases, leaving 18 bases between them. This CDR3 region has 14 residues. CDR3 sequence (DNA): TGCGCCAGCAGCTTCACCCCCGGGGTATCCGGGCAGTACTTC. The encoded protein is CASSFTPGVSGQYF.

This clonotype was found a few times. Being one base from a much bigger clone, this may be a read error. This rearrangement joins TRBV20-1 to TRBJ2-7, with D perhaps TRBD1 (5 bases). This CDR3 spans 12 amino acids. Germline-derived CDR1 and CDR2 are DFQATT and SNEGSKA (reference sequence). The CDR3 is CRARGLAYEQYF. The CDR3 DNA reads as TGCAGGGCTAGGGGCCTTGCCTACGAGCAGTACTTC.

The V gene is TRBV20-1, the J gene TRBJ1-5; weak D call: TRBD1 (5 bases). With 0 bases removed from V and 5 bases from J, the gap between germline ends came to 17 bases. CDR1 is DFQATT, CDR2 SNEGSKA, per germline (reference sequence). The CDR3 spans 16 residues. CDR3 bases: TGCAGTGCTAGAGATCGGGGACCGGGACCGGATCAGCCCCAGCATTTT. It encodes CSARDRGPGPDQPQHF.

The chain couples TRBV4-1 to TRBJ1-2, with D maybe TRBD1 (6 bases). The V end was cut by 3 bases, the J end by 5 bases, with 16 bases between. The length of the CDR3 is 15 residues. Germline V gene sequence: CDR1 MGHRA, CDR2 YSYEKL. In nucleotides, the CDR3 is TGCGCCAGCAGCCAGCCAGCCCGGGACAAATATGGCTACACCTTC. Its protein is CASSQPARDKYGYTF.

The chain couples TRBV11-2 to TRBJ2-4, with 9 bases identical to TRBD1. The CDR3 loop spans 11 amino acids. Germline V lookup: CDR1 SGHAT, CDR2 FQNNGV. J was trimmed by 15 bases and V by 3 bases; bases with no gene match: 3. CDR3 DNA sequence: TGTGCCAGCAGCTTTACAGGGGGCATGTACTTC. Translating it yields CASSFTGGMYF.

This clonotype was observed a few times. The chain employs TRBV6-1 and TRBJ2-1; D tentatively fits TRBD1 or TRBD2 (5 bases each). The CDR3 totals 14 residues. CDR1 is MNHNS and CDR2 is SASEGT in the germline V gene. V shed 11 bases and J shed 6 bases, with 20 bases lying between them. The CDR3 DNA reads TGTGCCTCCAGGACGGGACCCGAGGTCAATGAGCAGTTCTTC. Its translation is CASRTGPEVNEQFF.

In its sample, this clonotype was seen a few times. The chain links TRBV25-1 to TRBJ2-5; no clear D. Trimming shortened V by 1 base and J by 1 base, and 10 bases separated the two germline ends. There are 15 residues in the CDR3. Germline V gives CDR1 MGHDK, CDR2 SYGVNS. The CDR3 DNA is TGTGCCAGCAGTGAATCTAGGGTAATCCAAGAGACCCAGTACTTC. It encodes CASSESRVIQETQYF. The entire variable domain, with the rest obtained from reference TRBV25-1 and TRBJ2-5, is as follows: EADIYQTPRYLVIGTGKKITLECSQTMGHDKMYWYQQDPGMELHLIHYSYGVNSTEKGDLSSESTVSRIRTEHFPLTLESARPSHTSQYLCASSESRVIQETQYFGPGTRLLVL.

The rearrangement links TRBV6-2 or TRBV6-3 to TRBJ2-5; D gene unclear. The V end lost 2 bases, the J end lost 13 bases, and 17 bases lay between the germline ends. This CDR3 spans 13 amino acids. The germline gives CDR1 MNHEY, CDR2 SVGEGT. CDR3 in amino acids: CASSYPWGGSGYF. In nucleotides, the CDR3 is TGTGCCAGCAGTTACCCTTGGGGTGGCTCGGGGTACTTC.

This clonotype has only a few counts. The chain joins TRBV27 to TRBJ2-1; TRBD2 matches at 12 bases. This CDR3 has 17 amino acids. The germline V gene has CDR1 MNHEY and CDR2 SMNVEV (reference sequence). Trimming removed 5 bases from V and 3 bases from J; junction bases left unmatched: 8. This CDR3 reads CASSETGLAGYYNEQFF. The CDR3 coding sequence is TGTGCCAGCAGTGAGACAGGACTAGCGGGATACTACAATGAGCAGTTCTTC.

The J gene is TRBJ2-3, the V gene TRBV12-3 or TRBV12-4, with D possibly matching TRBD1 (5 bases). Trimming stripped 5 bases from V and 8 bases from J, with 20 bases between. This CDR3 is 15 amino acids long. The CDR3 nucleotides read TGTGCCAGCAGTCCCGGAATAGAAACCCAGGGTACGCAGTATTTT. Its translation is CASSPGIETQGTQYF.

This clonotype came up a few times. V is TRBV7-9 and J is TRBJ1-2; 9 bases align to TRBD1. Germline CDR1 SEHNR, CDR2 FQNEAQ (reference sequence). The V gene end was trimmed by 4 bases and the J gene end by 2 bases; junction bases not matched to a gene: 11. CDR3 length: 17 residues. The CDR3 nucleotides read TGTGCCAGCAGCTCCGGGCCGGGACAGGGACCCAACTATGGCTACACCTTC. Amino acids: CASSSGPGQGPNYGYTF. Filled out from reference TRBV7-9 and TRBJ1-2, the complete variable domain reads DTGVSQNPRHKITKRGQNVTFRCDPISEHNRLYWYRQTLGQGPEFLTYFQNEAQLEKSRLLSDRFSAERPKGSFSTLEIQRTEQGDSAMYLCASSSGPGQGPNYGYTFGSGTRLTVV.

In this sample, this clonotype turned up a few times. The V and J genes are TRBV11-2 and TRBJ2-1; 12 nucleotides agree with TRBD2. Germline V gene data show CDR1 as SGHAT and CDR2 as FQNNGV. CDR3 size: 17 residues. V dropped 2 bases and J dropped 7; count of bases not matched to a gene: 9. The DNA for the CDR3 is TGTGCCAGCAGCTTACCTAGCGGGAGGGTAAGGGGAAATGAGCAGTTCTTC. Translating it yields CASSLPSGRVRGNEQFF.

J is TRBJ2-7 and V is TRBV20-1, with 16 bases aligning to TRBD2. V lost 5 bases, J lost 1 base, and 11 bases stayed unmatched. Per germline, CDR1 DFQATT and CDR2 SNEGSKA (reference sequence). The CDR3 is 18 amino acids. The CDR3 DNA reads as TGCAGTGCTTCCGCGGGACTAGCGGGAGGGCCATTGTCCTACGAGCAGTACTTC. Its protein is CSASAGLAGGPLSYEQYF.

As concerns this clonotype: This may stem from a read error, because a much larger clone lies one nucleotide away. The gene calls are TRBV4-1 and TRBJ2-3; no clear D gene. This CDR3 comprises 13 residues. Per the germline V gene, CDR1 is MGHRA and CDR2 is YSYEKL. The CDR3 nucleotides are TGCGCCTGCAGCCTCCGCTCTTCCGGCAGACTGTATTTT. This sequence encodes CACSLRSSGRLYF.

V usage is TRBV7-2 and J usage is TRBJ2-5; 13 bases align to TRBD2. Looked up from germline, CDR1 is SGHTA and CDR2 is FQGNSA. CDR3 size: 17 residues. V lost 5 bases to trimming and J lost 5 bases; unmatched junction nucleotides: 11. DNA of the CDR3: TGTGCCAGCAGCCACCCACCGGGACTAGCGGGGTGGGAGACCCAGTACTTC. It yields the protein CASSHPPGLAGWETQYF.

On this clonotype itself: At one end, the junction sequence differs from germline, possibly due to a read error. The chain joins TRBV10-3 to TRBJ2-1; 9 nucleotides match TRBD1. The length of the CDR3 is 13 residues. CDR1 is ENHRY, CDR2 SYGVKD, per germline. CDR3 protein: CAISEQGAGEQDF. DNA of the CDR3: TGTGCCATCAGTGAACAGGGGGCCGGCGAGCAGGACTTC.

This clonotype was seen a few times. The chain recombines TRBV9 with TRBJ2-5; 7 bases align to TRBD1. Germline V gene data show CDR1 as SGDLS and CDR2 as YYNGEE. CDR3 length: 16 amino acids. J gave up 3 bases and V 0 bases, and 8 bases lay outside the gene matches. CDR3 sequence reads: CASSVGLGTAEETQYF. CDR3 sequence (DNA): TGTGCCAGCAGCGTAGGGTTAGGGACAGCGGAAGAGACCCAGTACTTC. Full variable domain (missing parts from reference TRBV9 and TRBJ2-5): DSGVTQTPKHLITATGQRVTLRCSPRSGDLSVYWYQQSLDQGLQFLIQYYNGEERAKGNILERFSAQQFPDLHSELNLSSLELGDSALYFCASSVGLGTAEETQYFGPGTRLLVL.

To note about this clonotype: A much larger clone sits a single nucleotide away, making a read error possible. This chain uses TRBV10-3 with TRBJ2-3; tentatively, D is TRBD1 (6 bases). Germline V gives CDR1 ENHRY, CDR2 SYGVKD. There are 13 residues in the CDR3. CDR3 nucleotides: TGTGCCATCAATGAGGACAGCTCAGATACGCAGTATTTT. It is translated as CAINEDSSDTQYF.

This chain uses TRBV7-2 with TRBJ2-7, with TRBD1 as a possible D gene (7 bases). Per the germline V gene, CDR1 is SGHTA and CDR2 is FQGNSA. The V end was cut by 4 bases, the J end by 2 bases, with 18 bases between. CDR3 length: 16 residues. For the CDR3, the DNA is TGTGCCAGCAGCTCGACTCGTGGAGGGGGCGCCTACGAGCAGTACTTC. Amino acids: CASSSTRGGGAYEQYF.

This clonotype was recorded a few times. The chain carries TRBV6-1 and TRBJ2-1, with D perhaps matching TRBD1 (5 bases). Trimming took off 1 base at V and 4 bases at J, with 14 bases between the two ends. The CDR3 is 16 residues long. Germline CDR1 reads MNHNS; CDR2 reads SASEGT. Written as DNA, the CDR3 is TGTGCCAGCAGTGAAGGGGGCTATCTGGAGTACAATGAGCAGTTCTTC. Its protein is CASSEGGYLEYNEQFF.